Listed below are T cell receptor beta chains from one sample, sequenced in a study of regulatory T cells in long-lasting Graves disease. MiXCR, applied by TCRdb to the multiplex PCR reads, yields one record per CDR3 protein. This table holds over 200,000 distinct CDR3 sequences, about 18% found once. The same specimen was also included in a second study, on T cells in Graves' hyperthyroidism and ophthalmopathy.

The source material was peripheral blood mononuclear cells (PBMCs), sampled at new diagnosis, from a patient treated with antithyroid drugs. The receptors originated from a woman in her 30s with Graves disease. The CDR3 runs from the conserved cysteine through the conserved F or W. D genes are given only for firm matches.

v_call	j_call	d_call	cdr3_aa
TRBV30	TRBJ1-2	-	CAWTGSMTNYGYTF
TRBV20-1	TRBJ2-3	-	CSGGLFEGFTDTQYF
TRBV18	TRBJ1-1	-	CASSPLRRNTEAFF
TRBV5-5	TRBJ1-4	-	CASSLTASTNEKLFF
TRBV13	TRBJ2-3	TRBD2	CASSPPGLASVTDTQYF
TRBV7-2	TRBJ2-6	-	CASSLVSSGANVLTF
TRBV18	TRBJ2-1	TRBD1	CASSPTGEQFF
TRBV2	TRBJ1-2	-	CASSPGGYGYTF
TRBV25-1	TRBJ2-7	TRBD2	CASSGASGVPSSYEQYF
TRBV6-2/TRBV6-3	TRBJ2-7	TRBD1	CASSPREGGVFAIAYEQYF
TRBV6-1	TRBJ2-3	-	CASTLGGGADTQYF
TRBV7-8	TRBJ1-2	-	CASSQTSIYGYTF
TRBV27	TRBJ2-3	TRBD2	CASSFRASGSTDTQYF
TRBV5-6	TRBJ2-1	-	CASSLRQARKAFF
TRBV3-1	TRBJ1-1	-	CASSRPGPRPEAFF
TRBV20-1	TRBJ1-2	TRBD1	CSALTGGRVEGYTF
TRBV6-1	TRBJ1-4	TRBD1	CASSEYLQGAREKLFF
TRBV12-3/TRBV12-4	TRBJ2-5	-	CASRPGTAQETQYF
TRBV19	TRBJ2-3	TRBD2	CASSIRAPSGLAGPTDTQYF
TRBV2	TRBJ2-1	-	CASSKTRSSYNEQFF
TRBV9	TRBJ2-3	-	CASSGGVTDTQYF
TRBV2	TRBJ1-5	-	CASRHGPGAQPQHF
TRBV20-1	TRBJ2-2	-	CSARRDSGELFF
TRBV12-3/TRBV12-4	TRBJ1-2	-	CASSLSAGVTGYTF
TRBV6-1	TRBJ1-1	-	CASIAVVGRANTEAFF
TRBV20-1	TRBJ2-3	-	CSARMGDTQYF
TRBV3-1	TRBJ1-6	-	CASTQGRIPDSPLHF
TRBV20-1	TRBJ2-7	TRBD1	CSAINLGQGERYEQYF